This is a list of T cell receptor beta chains from one sample in a study of CD4 T cells in relation to SARS-CoV-2 and coronaviruses. What these receptors recognize is not known. The repertoire was sequenced with immunoSEQ multiplex PCR; TCRdb's copy has only in-frame clones and lacks some. The sample contains 27,000 or so clones, approximately 73% of which appear only once. The specimen sequenced was CD4+ T cells from PBMCs, cultured in vitro. Receptors originate from a human donor in good health. The CDR3 runs from the conserved cysteine through the conserved F or W. The order of the fields is J gene, V gene, D gene, clone size, CDR3 protein, CDR3 DNA. A D gene is named only where the DNA matches it firmly. Not every row has a clone size; where given, it reads once, few, many or a size class.

TRBJ1-5 | TRBV7-9 | NA | NA | CASSLGPGFNQPQHF | TGTGCCAGCAGCTTAGGGCCAGGGTTCAATCAGCCCCAGCATTTT
TRBJ2-2 | TRBV21-1 | NA | NA | CASSKVWASGVSTGELFF | TGTGCCAGCAGCAAAGTCTGGGCTAGCGGCGTTTCCACCGGGGAGCTGTTTTTT
TRBJ2-2 | TRBV24-1 | TRBD2 | NA | CATISGRVIGELFF | TGTGCCACCATAAGCGGGAGGGTCATCGGGGAGCTGTTTTTT
TRBJ2-5 | TRBV5-4 | TRBD1 | once | CASSGTGTGLETQYF | TGTGCCAGCAGCGGAACTGGGACAGGGTTAGAGACCCAGTACTTC
TRBJ1-2 | TRBV25-1 | NA | NA | CASSEYEAGLIYGYTF | TGTGCCAGCAGTGAATATGAGGCAGGGTTGATCTATGGCTACACCTTC
TRBJ1-6 | TRBV6-2/TRBV6-3 | TRBD1 | NA | CASSYPTGGNSPLHF | TGTGCCAGCAGTTACCCGACAGGGGGGAATTCACCCCTCCACTTT
TRBJ2-5 | TRBV5-4 | NA | NA | CASSPTGLFGETQYF | TGTGCCAGCAGCCCCACCGGACTATTCGGAGAGACCCAGTACTTC
TRBJ2-2 | TRBV5-8 | NA | NA | CASSSWAGELFF | TGTGCCAGCAGCTCTTGGGCCGGGGAGCTGTTTTTT
TRBJ1-5 | TRBV19 | TRBD1 | NA | CASSPPGGGILNQPQHF | TGTGCCAGTAGTCCTCCCGGAGGGGGCATACTCAATCAGCCCCAGCATTTT
TRBJ1-1 | TRBV6-5 | NA | few | CASSSLQETNTEAFF | TGTGCCAGCAGTTCCCTACAGGAGACGAACACTGAAGCTTTCTTT
TRBJ1-2 | TRBV4-3 | NA | NA | CASSQANGRGIYGYTF | TGCGCCAGCAGCCAAGCAAATGGCAGGGGAATCTATGGCTACACCTTC
TRBJ2-7 | TRBV7-2 | TRBD2 | NA | CASSSRLAGDVEQYF | TGTGCCAGCAGCTCGCGACTAGCGGGGGATGTCGAGCAGTACTTC
TRBJ2-5 | TRBV7-2 | TRBD2 | NA | CASSMPGGGDLFQETQYF | TGTGCCAGCAGCATGCCTGGCGGGGGGGACTTATTCCAAGAGACCCAGTACTTC
TRBJ1-5 | TRBV7-2 | TRBD1 | NA | CASSSQGAGNQPQHF | TGTGCCAGCAGCTCACAGGGGGCTGGCAATCAGCCCCAGCATTTT
TRBJ2-3 | TRBV6-5 | NA | NA | CASSYERPSTDTQYF | TGTGCCAGCAGTTATGAGCGGCCCTCCACAGATACGCAGTATTTT
TRBJ1-3 | TRBV10-2 | NA | NA | CASSEMLDSGNTIYF | TGCGCCAGCAGTGAAATGTTAGACTCTGGAAACACCATATATTTT
TRBJ1-5 | TRBV9 | NA | NA | CASTTGDGNQPQHF | TGTGCCAGCACCACCGGGGATGGCAATCAGCCCCAGCATTTT
TRBJ2-5 | TRBV2 | TRBD2 | once | CASSDLTSGGETQYF | TGTGCCAGCAGTGACCTGACTAGCGGGGGTGAGACCCAGTACTTC
TRBJ2-5 | TRBV6-1 | TRBD1 | NA | CASSEGTGGAETQYF | TGTGCCAGCAGTGAAGGGACAGGGGGCGCGGAGACCCAGTACTTC
TRBJ1-3 | TRBV18 | NA | NA | CASSPGTGSSGNTIYF | TGTGCCAGCTCACCCGGAACGGGTAGCTCTGGAAACACCATATATTTT
TRBJ2-2 | TRBV11-2 | NA | once | CASSTPRGHGELFF | TGTGCCAGCAGCACTCCTAGGGGCCACGGGGAGCTGTTTTTT
TRBJ2-1 | TRBV13 | NA | NA | CASSATIRNEQFF | TGTGCCAGCAGCGCCACCATACGTAATGAGCAGTTCTTC
TRBJ1-1 | TRBV19 | NA | few | CASSTSPVLNTEAFF | TGTGCCAGTAGTACCTCTCCGGTTCTGAACACTGAAGCTTTCTTT
TRBJ1-3 | TRBV5-5 | NA | NA | CASSPFEEALGNTIYF | TGTGCCAGCAGCCCTTTTGAGGAGGCCCTTGGAAACACCATATATTTT
TRBJ2-4 | TRBV4-1 | NA | few | CASSHPLREEAKNIQYF | TGCGCCAGCAGCCATCCCCTTAGGGAGGAAGCCAAAAACATTCAGTACTTC
TRBJ2-1 | TRBV5-1 | NA | few | CASSLGQGGEQFF | TGCGCCAGCAGCTTGGGACAGGGAGGAGAGCAGTTCTTC
TRBJ1-2 | TRBV6-2/TRBV6-3 | NA | NA | CASSFGYGYTF | TGTGCCAGCAGTTTCGGCTATGGCTACACCTTC
TRBJ2-3 | TRBV7-9 | TRBD1 | NA | CASSSLGQGAIDTQYF | TGTGCCAGCAGCTCCCTTGGACAGGGGGCGATAGATACGCAGTATTTT
TRBJ2-7 | TRBV5-5 | TRBD1 | NA | CASSLTGEPYEQYF | TGTGCCAGCAGCTTGACAGGGGAACCCTACGAGCAGTACTTC